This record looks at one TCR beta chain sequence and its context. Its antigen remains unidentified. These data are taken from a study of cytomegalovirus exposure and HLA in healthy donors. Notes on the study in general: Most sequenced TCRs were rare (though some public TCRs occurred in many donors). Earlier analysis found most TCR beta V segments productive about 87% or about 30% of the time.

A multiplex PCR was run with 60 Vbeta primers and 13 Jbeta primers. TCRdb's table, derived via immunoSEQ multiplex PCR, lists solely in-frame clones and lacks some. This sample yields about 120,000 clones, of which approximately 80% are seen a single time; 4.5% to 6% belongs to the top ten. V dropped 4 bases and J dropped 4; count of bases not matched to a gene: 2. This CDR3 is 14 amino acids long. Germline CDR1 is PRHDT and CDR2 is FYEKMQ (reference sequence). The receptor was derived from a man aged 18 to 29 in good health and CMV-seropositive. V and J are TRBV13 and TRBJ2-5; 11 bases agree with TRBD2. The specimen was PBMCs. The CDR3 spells CASSSTSGGETQYF. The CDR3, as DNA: TGTGCCAGCAGCTCAACTAGCGGGGGAGAGACCCAGTACTTC.